The 30 T cell receptor beta chains below all came from one sample that was sequenced in a study of shared clonotypes between healthy human individuals. The data were produced by immunoSEQ multiplex PCR, yet TCRdb's version contains in-frame clones alone and is incomplete. The data show 600,000 to 750,000 clones, 72% seen once. Material: memory CD4+ T cells sorted from blood. Subset of the sample: CD45RA-negative fraction. The receptors here all came from a woman aged 25 to 39 in good health.

The CDR3 protein is CASSFRGTSGSISYEQYF. The CDR3 nucleotides are TGTGCCAGCAGTTTCCGCGGGACTAGCGGGAGTATCTCCTACGAGCAGTACTTC. The rearrangement joins TRBV27 to TRBJ2-7; 14 nucleotides match TRBD2. This CDR3 has 18 residues. Trimming cost V 3 bases and J 0 bases; bases outside gene matches: 7. Germline loops: CDR1 MNHEY, CDR2 SMNVEV (reference sequence).

The V gene is TRBV30, the J gene TRBJ1-1, with 7 bases identical to TRBD1. Unmatched junction bases numbered 7, after V lost 5 bases and J lost 4 bases. Germline V gene lookup returns CDR1 GTSNPN and CDR2 SVGIG (reference sequence). The CDR3 has 13 amino acids. The CDR3 is CAWATGVSTEAFF. The CDR3, as DNA: TGTGCCTGGGCCACAGGGGTGAGCACTGAAGCTTTCTTT.

This clone appeared once. The chain is built from TRBV5-4 and TRBJ1-2, with D maybe TRBD1 (6 bases). V was shortened by 0 bases and J by 4 bases, with 19 bases between the two germline ends. Germline V CDR1 and CDR2: SGHNT, YYREEE (reference sequence). The CDR3 consists of 17 residues. CDR3 protein: CASSLDFAGVDLYGYTF. CDR3 nucleotide sequence: TGTGCCAGCAGCTTGGATTTCGCAGGGGTCGACCTCTATGGCTACACCTTC.

This clone has ten or more counts. The rearrangement joins TRBV5-4 to TRBJ2-6; TRBD1 agrees at 8 bases. The CDR3 runs to 20 residues. CDR1 is SGHNT, CDR2 YYREEE, per germline (reference sequence). V shed 3 bases, J shed 0 bases, and the junction held 14 bases outside the gene matches. The CDR3 here is CASSSVGRTGSRSGANVLTF. CDR3 bases: TGTGCCAGCAGCTCGGTCGGCCGGACAGGGTCCCGCTCTGGGGCCAACGTCCTGACTTTC.

The table lists this clone with a few counts. A much larger clone differs from this one at a single base, so this may be a read error. The sample carries other DNA sequences with the same CDR3. The genes are TRBV7-9 and TRBJ2-7; unclear D gene. Germline V lookup: CDR1 SEHNR, CDR2 FQNEAQ (reference sequence). Between the trimmed V and J ends, which lost 1 base and 4 bases, there was a span of 5 bases. The CDR3 loop spans 12 amino acids. This CDR3 is CASSLDPYEQYF. As DNA, the CDR3 is TGTGCCAGCAGCTTAGACCCGTACGAGCAGTACTTC.

The genes are TRBV18 and TRBJ2-1, with D perhaps assigned TRBD1 or TRBD2 (5 bases each). Germline CDR1 is KGHSH and CDR2 is LQKENI. V lost 3 bases and J lost 9, with 12 bases in between. This CDR3 spans 13 amino acids. In DNA, the CDR3 is TGTGCCAGCTCACCCACGAACGGGGCTGAGCAGTTCTTC. Translated, it gives CASSPTNGAEQFF.

The rearrangement joins TRBV5-8 to TRBJ2-3; D is possibly TRBD2 (7 bases). V lost 1 base to trimming and J lost 10 bases, with 19 bases between them. The germline gives CDR1 SGHTS, CDR2 YDEGEE. The CDR3 loop spans 15 amino acids. CDR3 nucleotide sequence: TGTGCCAGCAGCTTGTCTGGGGGGGCTCAGGTTCCGCAGTATTTT. It is translated as CASSLSGGAQVPQYF.

V gene TRBV19 combines with J gene TRBJ2-7, with D possibly TRBD2 on 5 matching bases. Germline CDR1 and CDR2: LNHDA and SQIVND (reference sequence). Trimming pared 3 bases from V and 3 bases from J, leaving 12 bases between. The length of the CDR3 is 14 residues. This CDR3 is CASSMEDGFYEQYF. The CDR3 bases are TGTGCCAGTAGTATGGAGGACGGCTTCTACGAGCAGTACTTC.

The chain carries TRBV11-2 and TRBJ1-1, with TRBD1 matching over 7 bases. The J segment lost 0 bases and the V segment lost 1 base, leaving 5 bases of the junction unmatched. This CDR3 contains 16 residues. The V gene's germline CDR1 is SGHAT and CDR2 FQNNGV. The CDR3 DNA follows: TGTGCCAGCAGCTTAGGACAGGGAATGATGAACACTGAAGCTTTCTTT. This codes for CASSLGQGMMNTEAFF.

The gene calls are TRBV5-4 and TRBJ1-2; D is ambiguous. Germline V CDR1 and CDR2: SGHNT, YYREEE (reference sequence). The CDR3 contains 12 residues. Trimming stripped 4 bases from V and 6 bases from J, with 10 bases between. The CDR3 reads CASSTRRDGYTF. In nucleotides, the CDR3 is TGTGCCAGCAGCACCCGACGGGATGGCTACACCTTC.

This clone came up once. The V call is TRBV5-6, the J call TRBJ2-2; D possibly corresponds to TRBD1 (5 bases). CDR3 length: 15 amino acids. V lost 4 bases and J lost 2, with 12 bases in between. CDR1 and CDR2 from the germline V gene are SGHDT and YYEEEE. The CDR3 spells CASSRKGLNTGELFF. DNA of the CDR3: TGTGCCAGCAGCCGCAAGGGGCTAAACACCGGGGAGCTGTTTTTT.

This chain links TRBV10-2 with TRBJ1-5; weak D call: TRBD1 (5 bases). The germline CDR1 and CDR2 sequences are WSHSY and SAAADI. V was pared by 4 bases and J by 2 bases, with 9 bases between. The CDR3 runs to 14 residues. The CDR3 loop reads CASSVWGGNQPQHF. Written as DNA, the CDR3 is TGCGCCAGCAGTGTCTGGGGGGGCAATCAGCCCCAGCATTTT.

This chain connects TRBV6-1 to TRBJ2-7, with 8 bases fitting TRBD2. The length of the CDR3 is 15 residues. CDR1 is MNHNS, CDR2 SASEGT, per germline. V dropped 6 bases and J dropped 3; count of bases not matched to a gene: 10. The CDR3 here is CASRALAGFNYEQYF. The DNA for the CDR3 is TGTGCCAGCAGAGCTTTAGCGGGATTTAACTACGAGCAGTACTTC.

The chain recombines TRBV11-2 with TRBJ1-3; D is perhaps TRBD1 (6 bases). The CDR3 is made up of 15 amino acids. Trimming shortened V by 1 base and J by 9 bases, and 16 bases separated the two germline ends. Germline CDR1 SGHAT, CDR2 FQNNGV. DNA of the CDR3: TGTGCCAGCAGCTTAGCCGGCAGGGGAAGAGGCACCATATATTTT. Amino acid sequence: CASSLAGRGRGTIYF.

The CDR3 loop is CASKTGQISGANVLTF. DNA for the CDR3: TGTGCCAGTAAAACGGGACAGATCTCTGGGGCCAACGTCCTGACTTTC. The gene calls are TRBV19 and TRBJ2-6; 7 bases map to TRBD1. The CDR3 consists of 16 residues. Germline V gene data show CDR1 as LNHDA and CDR2 as SQIVND (reference sequence). The ends lost 7 bases at V and 0 bases at J; junction bases unmatched: 6. The full variable domain, completed using reference TRBV19 and TRBJ2-6, is DGGITQSPKYLFRKEGQNVTLSCEQNLNHDAMYWYRQDPGQGLRLIYYSQIVNDFQKGDIAEGYSVSREKKESFPLTVTSAQKNPTAFYLCASKTGQISGANVLTFGAGSRLTVL.

This clone was observed a handful of times. The same CDR3 is also encoded by other DNA sequences in this sample. The rearrangement links TRBV20-1 to TRBJ2-7; D not certain. V lost 2 bases and J 3 bases, leaving 5 bases between the germline ends. The germline V gene encodes CDR1 DFQATT and CDR2 SNEGSKA (reference sequence). The CDR3 is 11 residues long. CDR3 nucleotides: TGCAGTGCTAGACAGGACTACGAGCAGTACTTC. Its protein is CSARQDYEQYF.

This clone has only a few counts. This chain links TRBV6-5 with TRBJ2-7; D uncertain. This CDR3 contains 12 residues. V lost 5 bases to trimming and J lost 2 bases, with 7 bases between them. CDR1 and CDR2 (germline): MNHEY, SVGAGI. CDR3 nucleotides: TGTGCCAGCAGTGGCAGGCCCTACGAGCAGTACTTC. Translation: CASSGRPYEQYF.

This clone was seen a few times. This chain connects TRBV2 to TRBJ2-5, with 7 bases lining up with TRBD2. From germline, CDR1 is SNHLY and CDR2 FYNNEI. The CDR3 runs to 13 residues. V was pared by 7 bases and J by 3 bases, with 5 bases of the junction left unmatched. The DNA for the CDR3 is TGTGCCAGCACTAAGGGGAGGGAAGAGACCCAGTACTTC. Translation gives CASTKGREETQYF.

The genes are TRBV27 and TRBJ2-7; TRBD2 might be the D (7 bases). CDR3 length: 16 residues. V was cut by 2 bases and J by 5 bases, with 19 bases left in between. Germline V gives CDR1 MNHEY, CDR2 SMNVEV (reference sequence). CDR3 DNA sequence: TGTGCCAGCAGTTTAAATCGGCGGGGGCCCCCCCACGAGCAGTACTTC. It is translated as CASSLNRRGPPHEQYF.

This clone was counted only a few times. The V gene is TRBV6-1, the J gene TRBJ2-1, with D perhaps matching TRBD2 (6 bases). V was trimmed by 3 bases and J by 9 bases, leaving 18 bases between them. The CDR3 spans 15 residues. CDR1 is MNHNS, CDR2 SASEGT, per germline. CDR3 sequence reads: CASSESRRGASEQFF. CDR3 nucleotide sequence: TGTGCCAGCAGTGAGAGTCGGAGGGGAGCCTCTGAGCAGTTCTTC.

This clone has just a few counts. The chain employs TRBV11-2 and TRBJ2-1; 11 bases are a match to TRBD2. The CDR3 covers 16 residues. J lost 3 bases, V lost 5 bases, and 6 bases had no gene match. Germline lookup yields CDR1 SGHAT and CDR2 FQNNGV. The CDR3 protein is CASSGRLAGIYNEQFF. The CDR3, as DNA: TGTGCCAGCAGCGGAAGACTAGCGGGAATCTACAATGAGCAGTTCTTC.

This clone appeared a single time. Other DNA sequences from this sample encode an identical CDR3 as well. The chain employs TRBV13 and TRBJ2-7, with unresolved D. The germline V and J ends were trimmed by 3 bases and 1 base, with 4 bases remaining between them. CDR3 length equals 12 residues. The germline gives CDR1 PRHDT, CDR2 FYEKMQ (reference sequence). The CDR3 spells CASSFRSYEQYF. The CDR3 DNA follows: TGTGCCAGCAGCTTCCGATCCTACGAGCAGTACTTC.

This rearrangement joins TRBV5-4 to TRBJ1-5; D unresolved. This CDR3 region has 15 residues. Trimming took off 4 bases at V and 3 bases at J, with 14 bases between the two ends. In germline, CDR1 is SGHNT, CDR2 YYREEE (reference sequence). This CDR3 reads CASSQVSTNNQPQHF. The CDR3 DNA sequence: TGTGCCAGCAGCCAAGTTTCTACTAACAATCAGCCCCAGCATTTT.

Details on this clone: A much larger clonotype is one base distant, so this may be a read error. This chain links TRBV4-2 with TRBJ2-7; 10 bases are a match to TRBD2. CDR3 size: 16 residues. Losses at the gene ends were 0 bases for V and 3 bases for J; bases not matched to a gene: 5. The germline V gene encodes CDR1 LGHNA and CDR2 YNFKEQ. CDR3 amino acids: CASSQESSGGLYEQYF. The CDR3 bases are TGTGCCAGCAGCCAAGAATCTAGCGGGGGACTCTACGAGCAGTACTTC.

This chain connects TRBV25-1 to TRBJ2-5, with 12 bases lining up with TRBD2. Germline-derived CDR1 and CDR2 are MGHDK and SYGVNS. Germline trimming cut 8 bases from V and 5 bases from J; bases unmatched to any gene: 15. The length of the CDR3 is 17 residues. CDR3 sequence: CASGDSRLAGEGETQYF. The CDR3 nucleotides are TGTGCCAGCGGGGACTCACGACTAGCGGGAGAGGGTGAGACCCAGTACTTC.

A single count supports this clone. The chain combines TRBV28 with TRBJ2-5; D may match TRBD1 or TRBD2 (5 bases each). The V gene lost 5 bases and the J gene lost 5 bases, with 18 bases spanning the gap. The CDR3 consists of 15 residues. Germline assignment: CDR1 MDHEN and CDR2 SYDVKM. The CDR3 sequence is CASSRFGRWGETQYF. The CDR3 DNA reads TGTGCCAGCAGTCGGTTCGGACGGTGGGGGGAGACCCAGTACTTC.

CDR3 nucleotides: TGTGCCAGCAGTGGGATGACCCTAGATACGCAGTATTTT. It is translated as CASSGMTLDTQYF. The chain combines TRBV2 with TRBJ2-3, with D uncertain. V was trimmed by 4 bases and J by 5 bases, leaving 10 bases between them. This CDR3 region has 13 residues. Germline CDR1 and CDR2: SNHLY and FYNNEI.

The chain couples TRBV5-1 to TRBJ2-7; D gene uncertain. Between the trimmed V and J ends, which lost 0 bases and 9 bases, there was a span of 10 bases. CDR3 length: 12 amino acids. Per the germline V gene, CDR1 is SGHRS and CDR2 is YFSETQ. The CDR3 DNA reads as TGCGCCAGCAGCTTGGACCGGCAATGGCAGTACTTC. Its protein is CASSLDRQWQYF.

This clone appeared many times. V usage is TRBV6-6 and J usage is TRBJ1-5; 8 bases match TRBD1. V lost 5 bases, J lost 0 bases, and 6 bases stayed unmatched. Germline V gene sequence: CDR1 MNHNY, CDR2 SVGAGI (reference sequence). The CDR3 has 16 residues. In nucleotides, the CDR3 is TGTGCCAGCAGTCAATCGGACAGGGTTAGCAATCAGCCCCAGCATTTT. Its translation is CASSQSDRVSNQPQHF.

The CDR3 protein is CASSLATRQGGETQYF. Written as DNA, the CDR3 is TGCGCCAGCAGCTTGGCCACTCGACAGGGAGGGGAGACCCAGTACTTC. The chain recombines TRBV5-1 with TRBJ2-5; D may match TRBD1 or TRBD2 (7 bases each). The CDR3 is 16 residues long. Germline lookup yields CDR1 SGHRS and CDR2 YFSETQ. V lost 0 bases to trimming and J lost 5 bases, with 17 bases between them.